Shown below are 13 T cell receptor beta chains from a single sample sequenced in a study of cytomegalovirus exposure and HLA in healthy donors. The PCR had 60 Vbeta and 13 Jbeta primers. Data came from immunoSEQ multiplex PCR; TCRdb stores just in-frame clones and leaves some out. Of approximately 84,000 clones in the sample, around four fifths are singletons; the top ten hold around 2.3%. The sample taken for sequencing was PBMCs. These receptors were obtained from a male donor in good health and CMV-seropositive.

V and J are TRBV30 and TRBJ1-1, with 7 bases that match TRBD1. Trimming removed 1 base from V and 11 bases from J; junction bases left unmatched: 7. CDR1 is GTSNPN and CDR2 is SVGIG in the germline V gene (reference sequence). The CDR3 spans 12 residues. The DNA of the CDR3 is TGTGCCTGGAGTGAAGGGGGCGCCGGGGCTTTCTTT. Protein product: CAWSEGGAGAFF.

The V gene is TRBV9, the J gene TRBJ1-5, with TRBD1 matching over 7 bases. Germline values: CDR1 SGDLS, CDR2 YYNGEE. CDR3 length: 14 amino acids. J lost 2 bases, V lost 4 bases, and 3 bases had no gene match. The CDR3 spells CASSRTGGNQPQHF. DNA for the CDR3: TGTGCCAGCAGCCGAACAGGGGGCAATCAGCCCCAGCATTTT.

The chain recombines TRBV4-1 with TRBJ2-3; D not resolved. Looked up from germline, CDR1 is MGHRA and CDR2 is YSYEKL. Trimming took off 2 bases at V and 4 bases at J, with 4 bases between the two ends. This CDR3 region has 12 residues. CDR3 in amino acids: CASSQPADTQYF. The CDR3 DNA reads as TGCGCCAGCAGCCAACCTGCAGATACGCAGTATTTT.

This chain connects TRBV25-1 to TRBJ1-2, with D uncertain. The CDR3 contains 13 residues. The V end was cut by 6 bases, the J end by 2 bases, with 10 bases between. Per the germline V gene, CDR1 is MGHDK and CDR2 is SYGVNS. The chain's CDR3 is CASREGLNYGYTF. The CDR3 DNA is TGTGCCAGCAGGGAGGGTTTAAACTATGGCTACACCTTC.

J is TRBJ2-7 and V is TRBV14; 7 bases are shared with TRBD1. Germline V gene lookup returns CDR1 SGHDN and CDR2 FVKESK. This CDR3 comprises 13 residues. The junction had 9 bases not matched to a gene; V was cut back by 7 bases and J by 6 bases. This CDR3 is CASKEQGSREQYF. In nucleotides, the CDR3 is TGTGCCAGCAAGGAACAGGGGTCCCGCGAGCAGTACTTC.

J is TRBJ1-5 and V is TRBV6-6; TRBD1 matches at 10 bases. The V and J ends lost 6 bases and 2 bases, in that order; junction bases with no gene match: 7. The CDR3 runs 16 residues. Germline CDR1 is MNHNY and CDR2 is SVGAGI (reference sequence). CDR3 protein: CASSRQGASGNQPQHF. The CDR3 bases are TGTGCCAGCAGCCGACAGGGGGCATCGGGCAATCAGCCCCAGCATTTT.

This rearrangement joins TRBV13 to TRBJ2-2; 9 positions agree with TRBD1. This CDR3 is built from 16 residues. Per the germline V gene, CDR1 is PRHDT and CDR2 is FYEKMQ (reference sequence). The V and J ends lost 5 bases and 3 bases, in that order; junction bases with no gene match: 7. The CDR3: CASSIGTGSHTGELFF. Here the CDR3 DNA reads TGTGCCAGCAGCATCGGGACAGGGAGTCACACCGGGGAGCTGTTTTTT.

This sequence joins TRBV19 and TRBJ2-5; D is possibly TRBD1 (6 bases). This CDR3 comprises 16 residues. Trimming cost V 6 bases and J 0 bases, with 17 bases left between them. Germline CDR1 is LNHDA and CDR2 is SQIVND (reference sequence). The CDR3 sequence: CASSTRDTPYQETQYF. DNA of the CDR3: TGTGCCAGTAGCACCCGGGACACACCGTACCAAGAGACCCAGTACTTC.

The chain employs TRBV5-1 and TRBJ2-1; 9 bases are a match to TRBD2. Trimming removed 7 bases from V and 4 bases from J; junction bases left unmatched: 12. Germline CDR1 reads SGHRS; CDR2 reads YFSETQ. The CDR3 is 16 amino acids. The CDR3 loop reads CASAKELAGMYNEQFF. CDR3 DNA sequence: TGCGCCAGCGCCAAGGAGCTAGCGGGGATGTACAATGAGCAGTTCTTC.

The rearrangement links TRBV5-1 to TRBJ2-3; 11 bases fit TRBD2. The CDR3 is made up of 16 amino acids. Germline loops: CDR1 SGHRS, CDR2 YFSETQ. Germline trimming cut 4 bases from V and 0 bases from J; bases unmatched to any gene: 4. The CDR3 loop is CASSLGTSGSTDTQYF. In DNA form, the CDR3 reads TGCGCCAGCAGCCTCGGGACTAGCGGTAGCACAGATACGCAGTATTTT.

The gene calls are TRBV27 and TRBJ2-2; 7 bases map to TRBD1. With 2 bases clipped from V and 4 bases from J, the junction kept 7 bases outside the gene matches. Per germline, CDR1 MNHEY and CDR2 SMNVEV (reference sequence). This CDR3 region has 16 residues. CDR3 protein: CASSLQEGAITGELFF. CDR3 nucleotide sequence: TGTGCCAGCAGTTTACAAGAGGGGGCTATCACCGGGGAGCTGTTTTTT.

In its sample, this clone was seen once. The rearrangement links TRBV30 to TRBJ1-5; D is perhaps TRBD1 (6 bases). V lost 4 bases to trimming and J lost 2 bases, with 9 bases between them. CDR3 length equals 13 residues. Germline V CDR1 and CDR2: GTSNPN, SVGIG (reference sequence). The CDR3: CAWMAGGNQPQHF. The DNA of the CDR3 is TGTGCCTGGATGGCAGGGGGCAATCAGCCCCAGCATTTT.

This rearrangement joins TRBV19 to TRBJ2-3, with TRBD1 as a possible D gene (5 bases). V shed 3 bases and J shed 4 bases, with 14 bases lying between them. Germline V gene lookup returns CDR1 LNHDA and CDR2 SQIVND (reference sequence). This CDR3 is 15 amino acids long. The CDR3, as DNA: TGTGCCAGTAGTATCCGGCGTCAGGGTGCAGATACGCAGTATTTT. It is translated as CASSIRRQGADTQYF.